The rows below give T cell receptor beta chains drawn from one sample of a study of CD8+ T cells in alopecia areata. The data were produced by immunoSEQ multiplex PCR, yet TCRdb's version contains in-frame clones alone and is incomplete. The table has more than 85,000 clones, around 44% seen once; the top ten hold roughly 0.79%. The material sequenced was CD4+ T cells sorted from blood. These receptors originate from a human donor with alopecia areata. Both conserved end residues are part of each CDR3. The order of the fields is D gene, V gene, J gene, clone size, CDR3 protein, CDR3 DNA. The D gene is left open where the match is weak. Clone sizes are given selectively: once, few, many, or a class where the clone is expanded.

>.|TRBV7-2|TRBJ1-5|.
CASSFRPMQSPQHF
TGTGCCAGCAGCTTTAGACCCATGCAATCTCCCCAGCATTTT
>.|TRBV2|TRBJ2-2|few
CASSVEGRKLAGELFF
TGTGCCAGCAGTGTTGAGGGGAGGAAGTTGGCCGGGGAGCTGTTTTTT
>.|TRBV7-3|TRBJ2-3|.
CASSSGVSDTQYF
TGTGCCAGCAGCTCCGGGGTCTCGGATACGCAGTATTTT
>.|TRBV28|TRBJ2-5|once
CASSRGGSRAQETQYF
TGTGCCAGCAGTCGTGGGGGCTCACGGGCACAAGAGACCCAGTACTTC
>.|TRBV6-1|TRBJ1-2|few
CASSQGHFYGYTF
TGTGCCAGCAGTCAAGGACACTTCTATGGCTACACCTTC
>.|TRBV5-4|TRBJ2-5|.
CASSLRPGQETQYF
TGTGCCAGCAGCTTACGTCCGGGTCAAGAGACCCAGTACTTC
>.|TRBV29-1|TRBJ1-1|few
CSVEGRAGAFF
TGCAGCGTTGAAGGCAGGGCTGGAGCTTTCTTT
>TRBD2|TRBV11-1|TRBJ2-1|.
CASSTLAGGQNEQFF
TGTGCCAGCAGCACCCTAGCGGGGGGGCAAAATGAGCAGTTCTTC
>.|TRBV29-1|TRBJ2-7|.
CSVEAQGGDEQYF
TGCAGCGTTGAAGCCCAGGGGGGCGACGAGCAGTACTTC
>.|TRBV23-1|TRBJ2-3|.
CASSQSVCGGCTDTQYF
TGCGCCAGCAGTCAATCGGTTTGCGGGGGCTGCACAGATACGCAGTATTTT
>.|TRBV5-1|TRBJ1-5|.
CASSLFLLRGKDQPQHF
TGCGCCAGCAGCTTGTTCCTATTGAGGGGAAAAGATCAGCCCCAGCATTTT
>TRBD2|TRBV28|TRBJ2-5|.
CASRRGGSQETQYF
TGTGCCAGCAGGCGGGGGGGCTCCCAAGAGACCCAGTACTTC
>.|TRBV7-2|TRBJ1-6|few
CASSLGLINSPLHF
TGTGCCAGCAGCTTAGGACTGATTAATTCACCCCTCCACTTT
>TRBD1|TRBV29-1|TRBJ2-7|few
CSGEPTEDRGAYEQYF
TGCAGCGGCGAACCTACCGAGGACAGGGGGGCCTACGAGCAGTACTTC
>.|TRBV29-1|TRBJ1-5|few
CSVGIGESQPQHF
TGCAGCGTTGGAATAGGGGAGAGTCAGCCCCAGCATTTT
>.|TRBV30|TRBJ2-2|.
CAWSLMYESGELFF
TGTGCCTGGAGCCTTATGTACGAATCCGGGGAGCTGTTTTTT
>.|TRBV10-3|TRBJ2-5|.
CAISEYGSQETQYF
TGTGCCATCAGTGAGTATGGCAGTCAAGAGACCCAGTACTTC
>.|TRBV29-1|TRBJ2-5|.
CSVGDRRGPTYF
TGCAGCGTTGGTGACCGGAGAGGCCCGACGTACTTC
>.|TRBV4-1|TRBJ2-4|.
CASSQVFSGDGNIQYF
TGCGCCAGCAGCCAAGTTTTCTCGGGGGATGGGAACATTCAGTACTTC
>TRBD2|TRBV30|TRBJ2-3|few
CAWNLRGGSGTDTQYF
TGTGCCTGGAACCTACGGGGGGGTAGCGGCACAGATACGCAGTATTTT
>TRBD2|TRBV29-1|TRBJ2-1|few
CSVTSGGADTYNEQFF
TGCAGCGTTACTAGCGGGGGGGCCGATACTTACAATGAGCAGTTCTTC
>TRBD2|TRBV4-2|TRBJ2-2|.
CASSQEPTSGANTGELFF
TGTGCCAGCAGCCAAGAACCAACTAGCGGGGCGAACACCGGGGAGCTGTTTTTT
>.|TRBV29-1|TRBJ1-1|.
CSVYKREDTEAFF
TGCAGCGTTTACAAGAGGGAGGACACTGAAGCTTTCTTT
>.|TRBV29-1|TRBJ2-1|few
CSVARGVGYNEQFF
TGCAGCGTTGCCCGAGGGGTGGGCTACAATGAGCAGTTCTTC
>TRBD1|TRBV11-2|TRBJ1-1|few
CASSLVGQGSGTEAFF
TGTGCCAGCAGCTTAGTCGGACAGGGGTCGGGTACTGAAGCTTTCTTT
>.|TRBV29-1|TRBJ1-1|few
CSVGALGGRTEAFF
TGCAGCGTTGGGGCCCTTGGGGGTAGGACTGAAGCTTTCTTT
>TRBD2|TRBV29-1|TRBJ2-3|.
CSVGTSGGWLSSTDTQYF
TGCAGCGTCGGGACTAGCGGAGGCTGGCTCTCTAGCACAGATACGCAGTATTTT
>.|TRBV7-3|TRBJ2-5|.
CASSLRDRSETQYF
TGTGCCAGCAGCTTGAGGGACCGGTCAGAGACCCAGTACTTC
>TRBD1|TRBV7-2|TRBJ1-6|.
CASTGGANSPLHF
TGTGCCAGTACAGGGGGTGCCAATTCACCCCTCCACTTT
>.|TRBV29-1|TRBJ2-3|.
CSVSEGWDTQYF
TGCAGCGTTTCTGAGGGGTGGGATACGCAGTATTTT
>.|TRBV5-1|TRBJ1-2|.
CASSSVTEDGYTF
TGCGCCAGCAGCTCGGTGACAGAAGATGGCTACACCTTC
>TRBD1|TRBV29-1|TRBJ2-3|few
CSVETAGQGQDF
TGCAGCGTTGAAACCGCCGGACAGGGTCAAGATTTT
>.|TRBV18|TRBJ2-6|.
CASSPNRDSGANVLTF
TGTGCCAGCTCCCCGAACAGGGATTCTGGGGCCAACGTCCTGACTTTC
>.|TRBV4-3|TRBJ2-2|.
CASSQEVDTPNTGELFF
TGCGCCAGCAGCCAAGAAGTAGATACTCCGAACACCGGGGAGCTGTTTTTT
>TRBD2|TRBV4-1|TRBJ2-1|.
CASSRTSGNEQFF
TGCGCCAGCAGCCGGACTAGCGGAAATGAGCAGTTCTTC
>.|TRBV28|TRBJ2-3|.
CASSLWPTGDTQYF
TGTGCCAGCAGTTTGTGGCCTACTGGGGATACGCAGTATTTT
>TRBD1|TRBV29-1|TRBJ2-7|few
CSVAGTDYTYEQYF
TGCAGCGTCGCCGGGACAGACTATACCTACGAGCAGTACTTC
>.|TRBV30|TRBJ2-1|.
CAWSVGSDQTIYNEQFF
TGTGCCTGGAGTGTGGGATCCGACCAGACAATCTACAATGAGCAGTTCTTC
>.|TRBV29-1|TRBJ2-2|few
CSVVRQVDTGELFF
TGCAGCGTTGTAAGGCAGGTGGACACCGGGGAGCTGTTTTTT
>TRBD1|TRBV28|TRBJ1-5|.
CASSSYRTGWDQPQHF
TGTGCCAGCAGTTCGTACCGGACAGGGTGGGATCAGCCCCAGCATTTT
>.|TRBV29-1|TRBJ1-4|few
CSVSTPANEKLFF
TGCAGCGTTTCAACCCCGGCTAATGAAAAACTGTTTTTT
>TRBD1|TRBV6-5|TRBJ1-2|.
CASKKTGNYGYTF
TGTGCCAGCAAAAAGACAGGGAACTATGGCTACACCTTC
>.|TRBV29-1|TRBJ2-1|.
CSVMGSVTYNEQFF
TGCAGCGTTATGGGGAGCGTGACCTACAATGAGCAGTTCTTC
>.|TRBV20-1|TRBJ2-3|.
CSAVGTDTQYF
TGCAGTGCGGTGGGCACAGATACGCAGTATTTT
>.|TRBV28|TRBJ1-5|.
CASTDPPNQPQHF
TGTGCCAGCACCGATCCTCCCAATCAGCCCCAGCATTTT
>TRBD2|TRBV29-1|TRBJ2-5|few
CSVELAGGGETQYF
TGCAGCGTAGAACTAGCGGGAGGCGGGGAGACCCAGTACTTC
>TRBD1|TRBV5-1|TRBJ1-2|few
CASSLWDRGQFGYGYTF
TGCGCCAGCAGCTTGTGGGACAGGGGGCAGTTCGGCTATGGCTACACCTTC
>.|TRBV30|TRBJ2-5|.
CAWDIGRTQYF
TGTGCCTGGGATATAGGGCGAACCCAGTACTTC
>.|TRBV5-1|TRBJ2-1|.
CASSLVSLGNEQFF
TGCGCCAGCAGCTTGGTTAGTTTAGGCAATGAGCAGTTCTTC
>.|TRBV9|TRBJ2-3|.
CASSVRGLFDTQYF
TGTGCCAGCAGCGTAAGAGGGCTCTTCGACACGCAGTATTTT
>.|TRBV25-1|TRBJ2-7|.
CASSPRVGPSYEQYF
TGTGCCAGCAGCCCAAGGGTAGGCCCCTCCTACGAGCAGTACTTC
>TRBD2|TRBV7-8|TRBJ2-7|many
CASEQSGSEQYF
TGTGCCAGCGAACAGAGCGGGAGCGAGCAGTACTTC
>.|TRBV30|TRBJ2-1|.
CAWGAAGNEQFF
TGTGCCTGGGGGGCCGCGGGTAATGAGCAGTTCTTC
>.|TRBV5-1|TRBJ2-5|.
CASSLNQETQYF
TGCGCCAGCAGCCTCAACCAAGAGACCCAGTACTTC
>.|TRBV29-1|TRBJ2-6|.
CSATPGVSGANVLTF
TGCAGCGCAACCCCTGGAGTCTCTGGGGCCAACGTCCTGACTTTC